These 20 T cell receptor beta chains came from one sample sequenced in a study of shared clonotypes between healthy human individuals. Sequenced by immunoSEQ multiplex PCR; TCRdb stores in-frame clones only, minus some. Of about a million clones listed, around four fifths are singletons. The source material was memory CD4+ T cells sorted from blood. The subset: CD45RA-negative fraction. These receptors originate from a man aged 18 to 29 in good health.

Regarding this clone: Other DNA sequences in the same sample also yield this CDR3. The chain has TRBV2 and TRBJ1-1; D possibly corresponds to TRBD1 (6 bases). The CDR3 consists of 13 residues. The V end was cut by 4 bases, the J end by 4 bases, with 10 bases between. Germline V gives CDR1 SNHLY, CDR2 FYNNEI. The CDR3 DNA follows: TGTGCCAGCAGTGCAGGGGAGGGCACTGAAGCTTTCTTT. Its protein is CASSAGEGTEAFF.

This clone was observed a handful of times. The junction does not match germline at one end; this may be a read error. The chain is built from TRBV7-7 and TRBJ2-2; D gene uncertain. CDR3 size: 12 residues. Germline assignment: CDR1 SSHAT and CDR2 FNYEAQ (reference sequence). The DNA of the CDR3 is TGTGCTAGCAGCACTGACACCGGGGAGCTGTTTTTT. This sequence encodes CASSTDTGELFF.

This clone has a count of ten or more. This rearrangement joins TRBV2 to TRBJ2-7; the D gene is possibly TRBD2 (5 bases). V was trimmed by 8 bases and J by 4 bases, leaving 18 bases between them. CDR3 length equals 14 residues. Germline CDR1 is SNHLY and CDR2 is FYNNEI. CDR3 DNA sequence: TGTGCCAGCGGCCCGACACCCCGGGGATACGAGCAGTACTTC. Amino acids: CASGPTPRGYEQYF. Filled out from reference TRBV2 and TRBJ2-7, the complete variable domain reads EPEVTQTPSHQVTQMGQEVILRCVPISNHLYFYWYRQILGQKVEFLVSFYNNEISEKSEIFDDQFSVERPDGSNFTLKIRSTKLEDSAMYFCASGPTPRGYEQYFGPGTRLTVT.

This chain uses TRBV18 with TRBJ1-1, with TRBD1 as a possible D gene (6 bases). The germline V gene has CDR1 KGHSH and CDR2 LQKENI. Trimming shortened V by 0 bases and J by 1 base, and 9 bases separated the two germline ends. This CDR3 spans 15 amino acids. DNA for the CDR3: TGTGCCAGCTCACCACCTTGGGGGCAGAACACTGAAGCTTTCTTT. Translation: CASSPPWGQNTEAFF.

Comment on this clone: Other DNA sequences within the sample encode an identical CDR3. The genes are TRBV4-3 and TRBJ1-5; D is unresolved. This CDR3 spans 15 amino acids. CDR1 and CDR2 (germline): LGHNA, YSLEER. V lost 0 bases and J lost 3, with 9 bases in between. The CDR3 DNA reads TGCGCCAGCAGCCAAGATCGTGGCTCCAATCAGCCCCAGCATTTT. Encoded protein: CASSQDRGSNQPQHF.

The chain couples TRBV4-1 to TRBJ2-5; D is undetermined. Trimming stripped 0 bases from V and 5 bases from J, with 16 bases between. The CDR3 consists of 16 residues. CDR1 is MGHRA and CDR2 is YSYEKL in the germline V gene. The CDR3 sequence: CASSQDNQPLTETQYF. For the CDR3, the DNA is TGCGCCAGCAGCCAAGATAACCAACCATTGACGGAGACCCAGTACTTC.

The rearrangement joins TRBV15 to TRBJ2-3; TRBD2 agrees at 7 bases. J lost 1 base, V lost 3 bases, and 4 bases had no gene match. CDR3 length: 15 amino acids. Germline V gene lookup returns CDR1 LNHNV and CDR2 YYDKDF (reference sequence). CDR3 nucleotide sequence: TGTGCCACCAGCAGTTGGGACTACCGCACAGATACGCAGTATTTT. This codes for CATSSWDYRTDTQYF. The full variable domain, in which reference TRBV15 and TRBJ2-3 provide the parts outside the CDR3, is DAMVIQNPRYQVTQFGKPVTLSCSQTLNHNVMYWYQQKSSQAPKLLFHYYDKDFNNEADTPDNFQSRRPNTSFCFLDIRSPGLGDTAMYLCATSSWDYRTDTQYFGPGTRLTVL.

The chain combines TRBV7-2 with TRBJ1-3; a possible D gene is TRBD1 (6 bases). V dropped 5 bases and J dropped 7 bases, with 18 bases sitting between them. The CDR3 sequence is 15 residues long. Germline V CDR1 and CDR2: SGHTA, FQGNSA. CDR3 coding DNA: TGTGCCAGCAGCCAGGCGGGGGGGCAGGGGAACACCATATATTTT. It yields the protein CASSQAGGQGNTIYF.

The J gene is TRBJ2-2, the V gene TRBV7-2; D gene uncertain. V dropped 4 bases and J dropped 0 bases, with 3 bases sitting between them. CDR3 size: 13 residues. The germline CDR1 and CDR2 sequences are SGHTA and FQGNSA. The CDR3 DNA is TGTGCCAGCAGCTCCGCGAACACCGGGGAGCTGTTTTTT. This codes for CASSSANTGELFF.

The rearrangement joins TRBV19 to TRBJ1-5; D unclear. V lost 6 bases to trimming and J lost 0 bases, with 18 bases between them. The CDR3 runs to 17 residues. Per the germline V gene, CDR1 is LNHDA and CDR2 is SQIVND (reference sequence). The CDR3 loop reads CASSSREPLYSNQPQHF. The CDR3 bases are TGTGCCAGTAGCAGTCGGGAGCCTCTGTATAGCAATCAGCCCCAGCATTTT.

This clone was detected only once. The genes are TRBV18 and TRBJ1-5; 7 bases align to TRBD1. J was trimmed by 4 bases and V by 5 bases; bases with no gene match: 5. The CDR3 runs to 14 residues. Germline CDR1 is KGHSH and CDR2 is LQKENI. CDR3 loop: CASSKSGGNQPQHF. DNA for the CDR3: TGTGCCAGCTCAAAATCAGGGGGAAATCAGCCCCAGCATTTT.

The table lists this clone with a few counts. The V call is TRBV19, the J call TRBJ1-1, with TRBD1 matching over 8 bases. Germline trimming cut 7 bases from V and 6 bases from J; bases unmatched to any gene: 10. This CDR3 is 14 amino acids long. The germline V gene encodes CDR1 LNHDA and CDR2 SQIVND (reference sequence). The CDR3 region has the DNA TGTGCCAGTATCCAACAGGGGGGTCGCCCTGAAGCTTTCTTT. It specifies CASIQQGGRPEAFF.

This clone occurred once. The chain joins TRBV2 to TRBJ2-5; D remains unclear. With the DNA end fitting TRBJ2-7 better, the J assignment may be wrong. The V gene's germline CDR1 is SNHLY and CDR2 FYNNEI. There are 11 residues in the CDR3. The CDR3 here is CASSGPYEQYF. CDR3 nucleotides: TGTGCCAGCAGTGGCCCGTACGAGCAGTACTTC.

This clone was seen only a few times. This chain joins TRBV4-3 and TRBJ1-2; D not certain. CDR3 length equals 14 residues. V lost 1 base to trimming and J lost 2 bases, with 8 bases between them. CDR1 and CDR2 from the germline V gene are LGHNA and YSLEER. The CDR3 DNA reads TGCGCCAGCAGCCAAGTAGCGAAGAACTATGGCTACACCTTC. Residues: CASSQVAKNYGYTF.

The chain has TRBV14 and TRBJ2-5, with 7 bases identical to TRBD1. Germline V gives CDR1 SGHDN, CDR2 FVKESK. V gave up 4 bases and J gave up 3 bases; unmatched junction bases: 8. The CDR3 is 15 residues long. DNA for the CDR3: TGTGCCAGCAGCCTTCGACAGACAGGGAAAGAGACCCAGTACTTC. This gives the protein CASSLRQTGKETQYF.

The chain uses TRBV14 and TRBJ1-3; D is uncertain. Per the germline V gene, CDR1 is SGHDN and CDR2 is FVKESK. This CDR3 comprises 14 residues. Trimming removed 1 base at V and 9 bases at J, with 13 bases between. CDR3 amino acids: CASSQVGRGSTIYF. The CDR3 region has the DNA TGTGCCAGCAGCCAAGTGGGTCGAGGTAGCACCATATATTTT.

The chain recombines TRBV5-5 with TRBJ1-3; D gene ambiguous. V was cut by 0 bases and J by 0 bases, with 7 bases left in between. Germline CDR1 is SGHKS and CDR2 is YYEKEE (reference sequence). The length of the CDR3 is 15 residues. CDR3 nucleotides: TGTGCCAGCAGCTTGGCCGGAGACTCTGGAAACACCATATATTTT. This gives the protein CASSLAGDSGNTIYF.

The rearrangement uses TRBV2 and TRBJ1-5; D call uncertain. The CDR3 has 15 residues. Germline V gene sequence: CDR1 SNHLY, CDR2 FYNNEI. V was trimmed by 6 bases and J by 0 bases, leaving 12 bases between them. The CDR3 DNA is TGTGCCAGCAGCCAGGACGCGGGTAGCAATCAGCCCCAGCATTTT. Encoded protein: CASSQDAGSNQPQHF.

The rearrangement joins TRBV10-2 to TRBJ2-2, with 8 positions matching TRBD1. V gave up 7 bases and J gave up 4 bases; unmatched junction bases: 5. CDR1 is WSHSY, CDR2 SAAADI, per germline. CDR3 length: 14 amino acids. The CDR3 nucleotides read TGCGCCAGCAAGACAGGGGTGGGCACCGGGGAGCTGTTTTTT. Its protein is CASKTGVGTGELFF.

The J gene is TRBJ2-3, the V gene TRBV30; 15 nucleotides agree with TRBD2. After removal of 2 bases from V and 2 bases from J, the junction contained 5 bases not matched to a gene. Germline lookup yields CDR1 GTSNPN and CDR2 SVGIG (reference sequence). The CDR3 consists of 17 residues. The CDR3 here is CAWSLGLAGGPTDTQYF. The CDR3 DNA is TGTGCCTGGAGTCTCGGACTAGCGGGAGGGCCCACAGATACGCAGTATTTT.